One and the same sample provided the 32 T cell receptor beta chains below, sequenced in a study of early T cells in non-severe SARS-CoV-2 infection. TCRdb re-called the 5' RACE reads with MiXCR, one entry per CDR3 protein. The data show approximately 23,000 distinct CDR3 sequences, roughly 4.1% seen once. Sequenced sample: whole blood. The source of these receptors is an adult who was a healthcare worker with PCR-confirmed SARS-CoV-2 infection or an uninfected control (not recorded which).

The table lists this clonotype with a few counts. The chain is built from TRBV7-9 and TRBJ2-2, with 12 bases identical to TRBD1. The CDR3 runs 16 residues. Trimming cost V 5 bases and J 6 bases; bases outside gene matches: 7. Germline CDR1 is SEHNR and CDR2 is FQNEAQ (reference sequence). CDR3 sequence: CASSPGTGGVSGELFF. Written as DNA, the CDR3 is TGTGCCAGCAGCCCAGGGACAGGGGGCGTCTCCGGGGAGCTGTTTTTT.

There are many counts of this clonotype. This chain connects TRBV4-2 to TRBJ2-1, with 11 bases aligning to TRBD1. The CDR3 totals 15 residues. Germline V gives CDR1 LGHNA, CDR2 YNFKEQ. The V and J ends lost 1 base and 6 bases, in that order; junction bases with no gene match: 2. The CDR3 bases are TGTGCCAGCAGCCAAGCCGGGACAGGGGGCAATGAGCAGTTCTTC. Encoded protein: CASSQAGTGGNEQFF.

This clonotype was found many times. The chain joins TRBV10-3 to TRBJ2-3; 8 positions match TRBD2. This CDR3 is 14 amino acids long. Germline CDR1 ENHRY, CDR2 SYGVKD. V lost 10 bases and J lost 2; bases outside the gene matches: 8. The DNA for the CDR3 is TGTGCCAATTCCTTAGCGGGATTCACAGATACGCAGTATTTT. Its translation is CANSLAGFTDTQYF.

This clonotype was counted many times. The rearrangement uses TRBV18 and TRBJ2-3; 12 bases align to TRBD2. CDR1 is KGHSH, CDR2 LQKENI, per germline. The CDR3 is 18 amino acids. The trim removed 4 bases at V and 2 bases at J, leaving 10 bases unmatched. In nucleotides, the CDR3 is TGTGCCAGCTCACTGAACGTCGCTAGCGGGGGGGCCACAGATACGCAGTATTTT. Encoded protein: CASSLNVASGGATDTQYF. Filled out from reference TRBV18 and TRBJ2-3, the complete variable domain reads NAGVMQNPRHLVRRRGQEARLRCSPMKGHSHVYWYRQLPEEGLKFMVYLQKENIIDESGMPKERFSAEFPKEGPSILRIQQVVRGDSAAYFCASSLNVASGGATDTQYFGPGTRLTVL.

The table lists this clonotype with many counts. The V gene is TRBV5-7, the J gene TRBJ1-4; D is undetermined. TRBV5-7 is given ORF status, its function remaining uncertain. The ends were cut back, 1 base at V and 6 bases at J, with 13 bases in the middle. The CDR3 contains 15 residues. CDR3 residues: CASSLRVTSYEKLFF. In DNA, the CDR3 is TGTGCCAGCAGCTTGCGAGTTACGTCTTATGAAAAACTGTTTTTT.

This sequence joins TRBV12-5 and TRBJ2-5, with D uncertain. There are 11 residues in the CDR3. Germline-derived CDR1 and CDR2 are LGHNT and FRNRAP. Trimming left V 1 base short and J 5 bases short, with 2 bases between. The CDR3 here is CASGLEETQYF. The CDR3 DNA follows: TGTGCTAGTGGTTTGGAGGAGACCCAGTACTTC.

This clonotype came up many times. The rearrangement links TRBV5-4 to TRBJ2-5; 11 bases align to TRBD2. Germline V CDR1 and CDR2: SGHNT, YYREEE (reference sequence). The CDR3 totals 15 residues. The junction had 7 bases not matched to a gene; V was cut back by 4 bases and J by 5 bases. DNA for the CDR3: TGTGCCAGCAGCCAAGGGACTAGCGGAGGGGAGACCCAGTACTTC. Its translation: CASSQGTSGGETQYF. Drawing the rest from reference TRBV5-4 and TRBJ2-5, the complete variable domain is ETGVTQSPTHLIKTRGQQVTLRCSSQSGHNTVSWYQQALGQGPQFIFQYYREEENGRGNFPPRFSGLQFPNYSSELNVNALELDDSALYLCASSQGTSGGETQYFGPGTRLLVL.

This clonotype appeared many times. This chain joins TRBV7-8 and TRBJ1-1; perhaps TRBD1 as D (5 bases). Germline values: CDR1 SGHVS, CDR2 FQNEAQ. Between the trimmed V and J ends, which lost 1 base and 6 bases, there was a span of 9 bases. The CDR3 runs to 13 residues. The CDR3 reads CASSLGGGAEAFF. The CDR3 nucleotides read TGTGCCAGCAGCTTAGGGGGGGGAGCTGAAGCTTTCTTT. Drawing the rest from reference TRBV7-8 and TRBJ1-1, the complete variable domain is GAGVSQSPRYKVAKRGQDVALRCDPISGHVSLFWYQQALGQGPEFLTYFQNEAQLDKSGLPSDRFFAERPEGSVSTLKIQRTQQEDSAVYLCASSLGGGAEAFFGQGTRLTVV.

The sample holds a few counts of this clonotype. The V and J genes are TRBV7-2 and TRBJ2-1; 13 nucleotides line up with TRBD2. Trimming cost V 5 bases and J 7 bases; bases outside gene matches: 5. The CDR3 runs 15 residues. Germline CDR1 and CDR2: SGHTA and FQGNSA. This chain's CDR3 is CASSQLAGGRNEQFF. CDR3 sequence (DNA): TGTGCCAGCAGCCAACTAGCGGGGGGGCGGAATGAGCAGTTCTTC.

This clonotype has a count of ten or more. The J gene is TRBJ1-1, the V gene TRBV24-1, with 9 bases aligning to TRBD1. Germline V gene sequence: CDR1 KGHDR, CDR2 SFDVKD. Losses at the gene ends were 7 bases for V and 4 bases for J; bases not matched to a gene: 3. CDR3 length: 13 amino acids. The CDR3 sequence: CATSQTGGTEAFF. The CDR3 DNA reads as TGTGCCACCAGCCAGACAGGGGGCACTGAAGCTTTCTTT.

This clonotype appeared a few times. The V and J genes are TRBV30 and TRBJ2-7; TRBD1 aligns across 8 bases. CDR1 is GTSNPN and CDR2 is SVGIG in the germline V gene (reference sequence). V gave up 1 base and J gave up 5 bases; unmatched junction bases: 1. CDR3 length equals 12 residues. The CDR3 is CAWSGTGNEQYF. Here the CDR3 DNA reads TGTGCCTGGAGTGGGACAGGGAACGAGCAGTACTTC.

This clonotype has only a few counts. This chain's CDR3 is CASSLRGTSSYNSPLHF. CDR3 DNA sequence: TGTGCCAGCAGCTTACGAGGGACTAGCTCCTATAATTCACCCCTCCACTTT. The chain joins TRBV7-9 to TRBJ1-6, with TRBD1 as a possible D gene (5 bases). CDR1 is SEHNR, CDR2 FQNEAQ, per germline (reference sequence). This CDR3 is 17 amino acids long. V was clipped by 2 bases and J by 0 bases, with 11 bases between them.

This clonotype was detected many times. The chain employs TRBV6-1 and TRBJ2-3; a possible D gene is TRBD1 (8 bases). The CDR3 contains 17 residues. Germline assignment: CDR1 MNHNS and CDR2 SASEGT. Between the trimmed V and J ends, which lost 6 bases and 5 bases, there was a span of 24 bases. The DNA of the CDR3 is TGTGCCAGCAGACAGAACAGGGGGGGGCTCCTTGGAGATACGCAGTATTTT. Translated, it gives CASRQNRGGLLGDTQYF.

This clonotype has a count of ten or more. The J gene is TRBJ1-5, the V gene TRBV20-1, with D tentatively TRBD1 (5 bases). The CDR3 covers 13 residues. Per the germline V gene, CDR1 is DFQATT and CDR2 is SNEGSKA (reference sequence). The V end was cut by 4 bases, the J end by 0 bases, with 7 bases between. Here the CDR3 DNA reads TGCAGTGCTACAGGGAGTAGCAATCAGCCCCAGCATTTT. This encodes CSATGSSNQPQHF.

This clonotype was picked up a small number of times. The chain combines TRBV12-3 or TRBV12-4 with TRBJ2-7; D is unresolved. V shed 5 bases and J shed 2 bases, with 13 bases lying between them. The CDR3 covers 14 residues. Here the CDR3 DNA reads TGTGCCAGCAGTCCCCAGACTGGACCCTACGAGCAGTACTTC. Its protein is CASSPQTGPYEQYF.

This clonotype came up many times. The V gene is TRBV10-2, the J gene TRBJ1-4; TRBD1 is a possible D gene (5 bases). This CDR3 is 15 amino acids long. Trimming cost V 0 bases and J 0 bases, with 5 bases left between them. Germline V gene sequence: CDR1 WSHSY, CDR2 SAAADI. The DNA for the CDR3 is TGCGCCAGCAGTGAGTCAGGGGCAACTAATGAAAAACTGTTTTTT. Its translation: CASSESGATNEKLFF.

The table lists this clonotype with many counts. The chain uses TRBV5-6 and TRBJ2-3; D is uncertain. Looked up from germline, CDR1 is SGHDT and CDR2 is YYEEEE. There are 12 residues in the CDR3. Trimming took off 0 bases at V and 5 bases at J, with 4 bases between the two ends. CDR3 in DNA: TGTGCCAGCAGCTTGGGAGTAGATACGCAGTATTTT. Translation: CASSLGVDTQYF.

This chain connects TRBV12-3 or TRBV12-4 to TRBJ1-2; no clear D. The germline V and J ends were trimmed by 0 bases and 7 bases, with 6 bases remaining between them. The CDR3 is made up of 12 amino acids. The CDR3 DNA is TGTGCCAGCAGTTTAGCGTGGAGTGGCTACACCTTC. It translates to CASSLAWSGYTF.

This clonotype was detected many times. The rearrangement joins TRBV3-1 to TRBJ2-7; unclear D gene. The ends were cut back, 4 bases at V and 2 bases at J, with 6 bases in the middle. The CDR3 loop spans 12 amino acids. Germline assignment: CDR1 LGHDT and CDR2 YNNKEL (reference sequence). The CDR3 DNA is TGTGCCAGCAGCCGGACGACCTACGAGCAGTACTTC. Translating gives CASSRTTYEQYF.

The sample holds many counts of this clonotype. The chain joins TRBV6-2 or TRBV6-3 to TRBJ1-5; perhaps TRBD1 as D (6 bases). The V gene lost 8 bases and the J gene lost 3 bases, with 14 bases spanning the gap. Germline V gene lookup returns CDR1 MNHEY and CDR2 SVGEGT. This CDR3 comprises 14 residues. The CDR3 protein is CASENGQHNQPQHF. In DNA form, the CDR3 reads TGTGCCAGCGAAAACGGACAGCACAATCAGCCCCAGCATTTT.

This clonotype was detected many times. The chain has TRBV3-1 and TRBJ2-7; no reliable D call. V was shortened by 3 bases and J by 0 bases, with 0 bases between the two germline ends. The CDR3 covers 11 residues. Germline V CDR1 and CDR2: LGHDT, YNNKEL (reference sequence). The CDR3 loop reads CASSHSYEQYF. CDR3 DNA: TGTGCCAGCAGCCACTCCTACGAGCAGTACTTC.

This clonotype appeared many times. The gene calls are TRBV5-5 and TRBJ1-5; the D is unclear. Germline-derived CDR1 and CDR2 are SGHKS and YYEKEE (reference sequence). The V and J ends lost 1 base and 12 bases respectively, with 11 bases between them. This CDR3 contains 12 residues. CDR3 region: CASSLHLGLQHF. The CDR3 DNA follows: TGTGCCAGCAGCTTGCACTTAGGGCTCCAGCATTTT.

This clonotype was recorded at least ten times. The chain has TRBV10-2 and TRBJ2-5; 14 bases map to TRBD2. V was clipped by 6 bases and J by 3 bases; unmatched bases: 6. Germline lookup yields CDR1 WSHSY and CDR2 SAAADI. The CDR3 extends over 16 amino acids. The CDR3 DNA follows: TGCGCCAGCAGGCCTTGGGGACTAGCGGGAGAAGAGACCCAGTACTTC. It is translated as CASRPWGLAGEETQYF.

This clonotype was seen at least ten times. The chain uses TRBV20-1 and TRBJ2-5; perhaps TRBD2 as D (5 bases). Trimming cost V 3 bases and J 2 bases, with 16 bases left between them. The CDR3 spans 15 residues. From germline, CDR1 is DFQATT and CDR2 SNEGSKA (reference sequence). The CDR3: CSASRGSQAQETQYF. The DNA for the CDR3 is TGCAGTGCTAGCAGAGGGTCTCAGGCACAAGAGACCCAGTACTTC.

In this sample, this clonotype turned up many times. The chain combines TRBV12-3 or TRBV12-4 with TRBJ2-7, with TRBD1 identical over 10 bases. Trimming at V came to 6 bases and at J to 4 bases, leaving 6 bases not matched to a gene. The CDR3 has 14 amino acids. CDR3 DNA sequence: TGTGCCAGCAGCCACAGGACAGGGGGGTACGAGCAGTACTTC. It is translated as CASSHRTGGYEQYF.

This clonotype was observed many times. V usage is TRBV29-1 and J usage is TRBJ1-1; D not certain. Per the germline V gene, CDR1 is SQVTM and CDR2 is ANQGSEA. The CDR3 contains 14 residues. V gave up 4 bases and J gave up 0 bases, with 12 bases separating them. The CDR3 loop is CSVAAGTMNTEAFF. CDR3 nucleotide sequence: TGCAGCGTTGCGGCAGGTACGATGAACACTGAAGCTTTCTTT.

The sample holds many counts of this clonotype. The chain couples TRBV10-3 to TRBJ2-1, with TRBD1 as a possible D gene (6 bases). CDR1 is ENHRY and CDR2 is SYGVKD in the germline V gene. Trimming left V 0 bases short and J 9 bases short, with 18 bases between. CDR3 length equals 16 residues. CDR3 region: CAISESSGLGAGEQFF. The CDR3 nucleotides read TGTGCCATCAGTGAGTCTTCAGGGCTGGGGGCCGGTGAGCAGTTCTTC.

This clonotype was detected ten times or more. The V gene is TRBV29-1, the J gene TRBJ2-3, with 7 bases that match TRBD2. This CDR3 is built from 17 residues. Trimming at V came to 4 bases and at J to 0 bases, leaving 13 bases not matched to a gene. Germline values: CDR1 SQVTM, CDR2 ANQGSEA. CDR3 protein: CSVAAGVSSGSTDTQYF. The CDR3 DNA sequence: TGCAGCGTTGCTGCGGGGGTCTCATCCGGAAGCACAGATACGCAGTATTTT.

This clonotype was seen at least ten times. In nucleotides, the CDR3 is TGTGCCACCAGCAGAGATGGGACAGGCATCGATCAATCGTACTTC. As protein: CATSRDGTGIDQSYF. V gene TRBV15 combines with J gene TRBJ2-7, with 8 bases identical to TRBD1. V trimming: 0 bases; J trimming: 12 bases; junction bases outside the gene matches: 13. Germline V gene sequence: CDR1 LNHNV, CDR2 YYDKDF (reference sequence). The CDR3 is made up of 15 amino acids. The full variable domain, in which reference TRBV15 and TRBJ2-7 provide the parts outside the CDR3, is DAMVIQNPRYQVTQFGKPVTLSCSQTLNHNVMYWYQQKSSQAPKLLFHYYDKDFNNEADTPDNFQSRRPNTSFCFLDIRSPGLGDTAMYLCATSRDGTGIDQSYFGPGTRLTVT.

This clonotype has at least ten counts. This chain links TRBV30 with TRBJ1-5; possibly TRBD1 for D (6 bases). Germline CDR1 reads GTSNPN; CDR2 reads SVGIG (reference sequence). The CDR3 sequence is 13 residues long. V lost 1 base to trimming and J lost 6 bases, with 10 bases between them. CDR3 amino acids: CAWSGGGGQPQHF. The CDR3 DNA follows: TGTGCCTGGAGTGGGGGAGGGGGTCAGCCCCAGCATTTT.

This clonotype was picked up many times. The rearrangement joins TRBV29-1 to TRBJ1-3; D remains unclear. CDR1 SQVTM and CDR2 ANQGSEA come from the germline V gene. CDR3 length: 13 residues. The V end lost 4 bases, the J end lost 3 bases, and 10 bases lay between the germline ends. The CDR3 bases are TGCAGCGTTGGTCGGTCGGGTGGAAACACCATATATTTT. As protein: CSVGRSGGNTIYF.

In this sample, this clonotype turned up many times. V and J are TRBV5-4 and TRBJ1-2, with D uncertain. V lost 1 base, J lost 2 bases, and 12 bases lay in between. Germline V gene lookup returns CDR1 SGHNT and CDR2 YYREEE (reference sequence). This CDR3 has 15 residues. For the CDR3, the DNA is TGTGCCAGCAGCTTGAAGTCGGAGATAAACTATGGCTACACCTTC. This translates into CASSLKSEINYGYTF.